What follows describes a single T cell receptor (beta chain). Its target is unknown. The germline gene is not matched at one end of the junction; a read error may be the cause. This sample stems from a study of tumor-infiltrating lymphocytes in primary liver carcinoma. Total RNA and DNA came together from around 18-30 mg of bulk tissue without cell sorting. The V gene's germline CDR1 is MNHEY and CDR2 SVGAGI. The CDR3 is 17 residues long. Total RNA amounting to about 520 ng was the source from which TCR beta cDNA was made with a constant-region primer. Construction of TCR beta libraries relied on three successive nested multiplex PCR rounds employing slightly modified ARM-PCR. TRBV1-TRBV30 forward primers paired with a C-beta reverse primer drove the first two PCR rounds, approximately 11 cycles each. MiXCR, applied by TCRdb to the multiplex PCR reads, yields one record per CDR3 protein. Of some 20,000 distinct CDR3 sequences in the sample, approximately 79% were seen once.

Study results and limitations: Relative to blood, tumors carried a significantly larger fraction of the repertoire in their top 250 clones (p = 0.039). No more than about 8-24% of top clones could be seen in all five tumor regions.

V usage is TRBV6-5 and J usage is TRBJ2-1, with 14 bases matching TRBD2. The TCR sequence derives from a woman younger than 45 with primary liver carcinoma and hepatitis B virus infection. Sequencing was performed on liver tumor tissue from sampling region 4. Subset of the sample: tumor region T4, right-lateral pole. The CDR3 DNA is TGTGCTAGCAGTTGCGGCGGGACTAGCGGGAGAGATAATGAGCAGTTCTTC. It yields the protein CASSCGGTSGRDNEQFF.